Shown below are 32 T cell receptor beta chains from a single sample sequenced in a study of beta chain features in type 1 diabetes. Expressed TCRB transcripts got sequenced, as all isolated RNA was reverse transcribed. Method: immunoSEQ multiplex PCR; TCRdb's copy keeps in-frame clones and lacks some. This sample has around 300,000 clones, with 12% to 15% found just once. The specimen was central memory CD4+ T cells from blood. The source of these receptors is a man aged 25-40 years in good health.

The CDR3 region is CASSLVFRASTDTQYF. CDR3 DNA: TGCGCCAGCAGCTTGGTTTTCAGGGCCAGCACAGATACGCAGTATTTT. The chain combines TRBV5-1 with TRBJ2-3; maybe TRBD1 (5 bases). The CDR3 is 16 residues long. Germline values: CDR1 SGHRS, CDR2 YFSETQ. Trimming took 0 bases from V and 0 from J, leaving 11 bases between them.

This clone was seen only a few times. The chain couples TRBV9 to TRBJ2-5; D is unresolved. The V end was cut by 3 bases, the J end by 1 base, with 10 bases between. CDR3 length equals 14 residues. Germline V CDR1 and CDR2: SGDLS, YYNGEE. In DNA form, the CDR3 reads TGTGCCAGCAGCGCCGACGGGCCCCAAGAGACCCAGTACTTC. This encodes CASSADGPQETQYF.

CDR3 in DNA: TGTGCCAGCAGGAGCCTAGCGGGGGGGCCTAATGAGCAGTTCTTC. Protein product: CASRSLAGGPNEQFF. The J gene is TRBJ2-1, the V gene TRBV6-5; the match to TRBD2 covers 12 bases. This CDR3 region has 15 residues. From germline, CDR1 is MNHEY and CDR2 SVGAGI. Trimming took 6 bases from V and 7 from J; bases not matched to a gene: 7.

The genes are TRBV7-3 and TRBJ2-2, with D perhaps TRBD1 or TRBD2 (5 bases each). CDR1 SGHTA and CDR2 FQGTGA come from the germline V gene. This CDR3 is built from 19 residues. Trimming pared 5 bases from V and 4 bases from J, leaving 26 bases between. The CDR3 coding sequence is TGTGCCAGCAGCCCCCGATCCGGAACCGGGACGGAGAGCACCGGGGAGCTGTTTTTT. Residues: CASSPRSGTGTESTGELFF.

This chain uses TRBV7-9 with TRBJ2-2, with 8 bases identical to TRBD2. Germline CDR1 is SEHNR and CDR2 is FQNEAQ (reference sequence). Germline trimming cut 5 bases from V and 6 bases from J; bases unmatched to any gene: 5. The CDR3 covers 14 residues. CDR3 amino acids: CASSAGLAAGELFF. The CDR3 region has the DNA TGTGCCAGCAGCGCAGGACTAGCCGCCGGGGAGCTGTTTTTT. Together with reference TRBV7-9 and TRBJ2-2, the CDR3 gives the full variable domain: DTGVSQNPRHKITKRGQNVTFRCDPISEHNRLYWYRQTLGQGPEFLTYFQNEAQLEKSRLLSDRFSAERPKGSFSTLEIQRTEQGDSAMYLCASSAGLAAGELFFGEGSRLTVL.

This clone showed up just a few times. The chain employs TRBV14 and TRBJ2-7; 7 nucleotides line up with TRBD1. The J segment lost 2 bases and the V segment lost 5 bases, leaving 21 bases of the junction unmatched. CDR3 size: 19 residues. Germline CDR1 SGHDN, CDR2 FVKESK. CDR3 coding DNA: TGTGCCAGCAGCTCACCCAACCTAACAGGGGAGAGGTCCCCCTACGAGCAGTACTTC. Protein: CASSSPNLTGERSPYEQYF.

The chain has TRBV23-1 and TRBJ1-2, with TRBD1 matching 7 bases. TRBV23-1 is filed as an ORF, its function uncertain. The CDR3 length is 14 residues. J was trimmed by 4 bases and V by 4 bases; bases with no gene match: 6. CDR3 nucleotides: TGCGCCAGCAGTCCAGGGGGTTCCCTCTATGGCTACACCTTC. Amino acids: CASSPGGSLYGYTF.

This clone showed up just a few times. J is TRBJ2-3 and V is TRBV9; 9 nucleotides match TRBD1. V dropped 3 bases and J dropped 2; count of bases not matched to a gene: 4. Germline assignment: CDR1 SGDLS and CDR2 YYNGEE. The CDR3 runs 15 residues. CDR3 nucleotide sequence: TGTGCCAGCAGCGCGACAGGGGGGGTCACAGATACGCAGTATTTT. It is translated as CASSATGGVTDTQYF.

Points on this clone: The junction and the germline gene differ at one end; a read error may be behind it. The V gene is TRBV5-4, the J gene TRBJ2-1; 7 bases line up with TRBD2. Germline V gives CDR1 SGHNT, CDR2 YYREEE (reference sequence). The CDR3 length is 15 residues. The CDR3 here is CASSQEPSGYNEQFF. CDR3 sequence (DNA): TGCGCCAGCAGCCAAGAACCTAGCGGCTACAATGAGCAGTTCTTC.

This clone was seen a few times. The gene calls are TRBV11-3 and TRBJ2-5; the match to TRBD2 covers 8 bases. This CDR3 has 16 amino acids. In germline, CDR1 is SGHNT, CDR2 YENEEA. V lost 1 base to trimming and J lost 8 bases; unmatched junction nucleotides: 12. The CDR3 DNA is TGTGCCAGCAGCTTAGTGGGTAGCGGGGACCGTCGAACCCAGTACTTC. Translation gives CASSLVGSGDRRTQYF. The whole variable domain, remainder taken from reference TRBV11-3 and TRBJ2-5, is EAGVVQSPRYKIIEKKQPVAFWCNPISGHNTLYWYLQNLGQGPELLIRYENEEAVDDSQLPKDRFSAERLKGVDSTLKIQPAELGDSAVYLCASSLVGSGDRRTQYFGPGTRLLVL.

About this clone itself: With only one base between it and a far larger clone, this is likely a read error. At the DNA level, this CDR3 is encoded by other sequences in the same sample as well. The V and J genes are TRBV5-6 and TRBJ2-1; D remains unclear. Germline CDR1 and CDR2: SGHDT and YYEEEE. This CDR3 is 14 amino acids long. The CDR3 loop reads CASSFGVSYNEQFF. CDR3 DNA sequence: TGTGCCAGCAGCTTTGGGGTTTCCTACAACGAGCAGTTCTTC.

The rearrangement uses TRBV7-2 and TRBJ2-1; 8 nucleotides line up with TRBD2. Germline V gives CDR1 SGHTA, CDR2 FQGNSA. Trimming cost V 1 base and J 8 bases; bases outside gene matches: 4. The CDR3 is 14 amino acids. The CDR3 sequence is CASSLDPGGHEQFF. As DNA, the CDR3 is TGTGCCAGCAGCTTAGACCCGGGAGGGCATGAGCAGTTCTTC.

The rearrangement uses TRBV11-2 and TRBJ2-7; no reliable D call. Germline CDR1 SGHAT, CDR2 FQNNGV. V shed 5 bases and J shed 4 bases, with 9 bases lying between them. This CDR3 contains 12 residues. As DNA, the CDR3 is TGTGCCAGCAGCCCTGTGGGTTACGAGCAGTACTTC. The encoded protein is CASSPVGYEQYF.

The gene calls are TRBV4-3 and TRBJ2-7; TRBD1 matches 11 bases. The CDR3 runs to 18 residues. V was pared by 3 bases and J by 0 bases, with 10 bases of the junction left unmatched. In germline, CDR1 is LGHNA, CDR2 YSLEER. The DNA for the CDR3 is TGCGCCAGCAGCCACCGGACAGGGGGCATCGGGTACTCCTACGAGCAGTACTTC. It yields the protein CASSHRTGGIGYSYEQYF.

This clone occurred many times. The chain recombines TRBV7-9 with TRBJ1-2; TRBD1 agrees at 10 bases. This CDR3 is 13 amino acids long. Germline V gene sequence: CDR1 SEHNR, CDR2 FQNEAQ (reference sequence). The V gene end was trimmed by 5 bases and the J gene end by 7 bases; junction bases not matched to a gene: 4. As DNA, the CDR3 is TGTGCCAGCAGCCCGACAGGGGGCACTGGCTACACCTTC. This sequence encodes CASSPTGGTGYTF.

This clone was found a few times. CDR3 loop: CASSSIAGGSSYEQYF. CDR3 nucleotide sequence: TGTGCCAGCAGTTCTATAGCGGGGGGGAGCTCCTACGAGCAGTACTTC. The V call is TRBV6-5, the J call TRBJ2-7; 11 bases are a match to TRBD2. In germline, CDR1 is MNHEY, CDR2 SVGAGI. Germline trimming cut 4 bases from V and 0 bases from J; bases unmatched to any gene: 5. This CDR3 has 16 residues.

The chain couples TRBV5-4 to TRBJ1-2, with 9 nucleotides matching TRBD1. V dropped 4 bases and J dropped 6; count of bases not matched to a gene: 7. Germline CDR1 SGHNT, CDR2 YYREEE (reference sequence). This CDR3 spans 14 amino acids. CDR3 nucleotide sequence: TGTGCCAGCAGCGGGGACAGGGCCCGACATGGCTACACCTTC. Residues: CASSGDRARHGYTF.

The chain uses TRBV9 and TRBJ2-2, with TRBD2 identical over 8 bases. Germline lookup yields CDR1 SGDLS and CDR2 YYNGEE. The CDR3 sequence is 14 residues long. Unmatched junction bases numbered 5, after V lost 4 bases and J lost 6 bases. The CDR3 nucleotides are TGTGCCAGCAGCTTACGGACTAGCCCCGGGGAGCTGTTTTTT. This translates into CASSLRTSPGELFF.

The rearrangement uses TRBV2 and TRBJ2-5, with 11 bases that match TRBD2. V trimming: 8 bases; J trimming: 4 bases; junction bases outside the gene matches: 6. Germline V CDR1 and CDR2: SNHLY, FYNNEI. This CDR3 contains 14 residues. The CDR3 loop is CASLLLAGGETQYF. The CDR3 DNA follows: TGTGCCAGCTTGCTGCTAGCGGGGGGAGAGACCCAGTACTTC.

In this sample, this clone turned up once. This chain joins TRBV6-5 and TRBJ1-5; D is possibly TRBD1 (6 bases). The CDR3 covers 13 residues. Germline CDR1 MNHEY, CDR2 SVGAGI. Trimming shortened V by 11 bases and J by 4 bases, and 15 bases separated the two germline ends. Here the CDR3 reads CACETGLNQPQHF. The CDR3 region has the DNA TGTGCCTGTGAGACAGGCCTTAATCAGCCCCAGCATTTT.

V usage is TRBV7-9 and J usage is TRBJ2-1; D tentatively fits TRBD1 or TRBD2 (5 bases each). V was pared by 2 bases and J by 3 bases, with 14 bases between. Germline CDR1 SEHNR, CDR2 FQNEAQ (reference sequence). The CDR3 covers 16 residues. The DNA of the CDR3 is TGTGCCAGCAGCTTACGGGGCTCCACGCGCTACAATGAGCAGTTCTTC. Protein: CASSLRGSTRYNEQFF.

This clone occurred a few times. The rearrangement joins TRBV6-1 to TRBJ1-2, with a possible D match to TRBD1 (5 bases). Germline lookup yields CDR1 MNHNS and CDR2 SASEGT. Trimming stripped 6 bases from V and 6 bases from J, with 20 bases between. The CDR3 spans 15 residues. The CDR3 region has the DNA TGTGCCAGCAGCCACGAGGGACCCCCCGGGGATGGCTACACCTTC. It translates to CASSHEGPPGDGYTF.

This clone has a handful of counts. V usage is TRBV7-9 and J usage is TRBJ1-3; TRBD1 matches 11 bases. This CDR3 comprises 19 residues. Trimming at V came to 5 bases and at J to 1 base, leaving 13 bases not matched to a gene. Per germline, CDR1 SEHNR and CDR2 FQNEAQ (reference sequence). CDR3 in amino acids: CASSPIPGQGVQSGNTIYF. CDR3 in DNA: TGTGCCAGCAGCCCCATCCCGGGACAGGGGGTTCAATCTGGAAACACCATATATTTT.

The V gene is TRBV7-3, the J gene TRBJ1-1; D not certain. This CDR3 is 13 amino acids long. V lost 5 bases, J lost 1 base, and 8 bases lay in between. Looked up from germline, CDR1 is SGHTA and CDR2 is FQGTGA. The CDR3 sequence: CASSPGRNTEAFF. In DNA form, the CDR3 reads TGTGCCAGCAGCCCCGGCCGGAACACTGAAGCTTTCTTT.

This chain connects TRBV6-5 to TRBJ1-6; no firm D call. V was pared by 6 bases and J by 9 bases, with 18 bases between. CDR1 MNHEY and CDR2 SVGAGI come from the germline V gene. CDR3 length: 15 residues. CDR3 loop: CASRDAGVGGSPLHF. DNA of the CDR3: TGTGCCAGCAGGGACGCAGGCGTCGGAGGTTCACCCCTCCACTTT.

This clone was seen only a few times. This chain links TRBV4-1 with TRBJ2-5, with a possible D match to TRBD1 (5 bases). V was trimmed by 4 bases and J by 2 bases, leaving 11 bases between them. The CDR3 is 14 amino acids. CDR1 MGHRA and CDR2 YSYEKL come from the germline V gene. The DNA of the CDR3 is TGCGCCAGCAGCCGCGTCCAGGGACAAGAGACCCAGTACTTC. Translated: CASSRVQGQETQYF.

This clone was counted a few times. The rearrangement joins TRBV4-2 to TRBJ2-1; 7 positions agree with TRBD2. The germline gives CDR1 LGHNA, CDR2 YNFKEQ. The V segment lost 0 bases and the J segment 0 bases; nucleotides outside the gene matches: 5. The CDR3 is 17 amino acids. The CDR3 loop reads CASSQELAILSYNEQFF. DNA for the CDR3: TGTGCCAGCAGCCAAGAACTAGCGATTCTCTCCTACAATGAGCAGTTCTTC.

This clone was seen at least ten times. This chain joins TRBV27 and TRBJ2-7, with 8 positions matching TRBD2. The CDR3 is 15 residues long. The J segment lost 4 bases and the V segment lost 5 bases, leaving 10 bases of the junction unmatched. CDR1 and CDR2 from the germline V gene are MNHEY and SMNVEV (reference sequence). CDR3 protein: CASSKGGLAQYEQYF. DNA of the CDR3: TGTGCCAGCAGTAAGGGAGGACTAGCTCAGTACGAGCAGTACTTC.

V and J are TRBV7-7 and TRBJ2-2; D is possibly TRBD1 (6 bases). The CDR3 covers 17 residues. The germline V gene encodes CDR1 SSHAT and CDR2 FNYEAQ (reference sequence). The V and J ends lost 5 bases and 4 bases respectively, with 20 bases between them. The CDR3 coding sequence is TGTGCCAGCAGCCCCCGGGACAACCCTGGAGGCACCGGGGAGCTGTTTTTT. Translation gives CASSPRDNPGGTGELFF.

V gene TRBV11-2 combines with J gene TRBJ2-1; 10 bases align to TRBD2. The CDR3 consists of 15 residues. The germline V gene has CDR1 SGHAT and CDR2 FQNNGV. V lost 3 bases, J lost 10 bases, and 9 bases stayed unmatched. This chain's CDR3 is CASSFQRGGLREQFF. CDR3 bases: TGTGCCAGCAGCTTCCAGCGGGGGGGGCTACGCGAGCAGTTCTTC.

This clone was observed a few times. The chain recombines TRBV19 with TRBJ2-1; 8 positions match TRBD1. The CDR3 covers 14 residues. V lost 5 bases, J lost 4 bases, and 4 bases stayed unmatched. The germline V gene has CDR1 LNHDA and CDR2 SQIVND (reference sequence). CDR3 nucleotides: TGTGCCAGTAGTTGGCAGGGGGCATACAATGAGCAGTTCTTC. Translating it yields CASSWQGAYNEQFF.

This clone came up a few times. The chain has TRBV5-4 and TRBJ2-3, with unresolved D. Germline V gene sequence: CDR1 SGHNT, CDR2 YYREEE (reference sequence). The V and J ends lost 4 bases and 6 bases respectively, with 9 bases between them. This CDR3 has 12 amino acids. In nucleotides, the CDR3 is TGTGCCAGCAGCCGGGCTGGCGATACGCAGTATTTT. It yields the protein CASSRAGDTQYF.